These 9 T cell receptor beta chains were sequenced from one sample in a study of blood T cell repertoires in COVID-19. The data were produced by immunoSEQ multiplex PCR, yet TCRdb's version contains in-frame clones alone and is incomplete. The sample includes 90,000 to 120,000 clones, more than 70% of them seen just once. Sequenced: peripheral blood. The receptors derive from a man aged 70 or older with acute or convalescent COVID-19.

The chain is built from TRBV15 and TRBJ1-4; D ambiguous. With 0 bases removed from V and 5 bases from J, the gap between germline ends came to 10 bases. Germline CDR1 LNHNV, CDR2 YYDKDF (reference sequence). This CDR3 has 15 residues. CDR3 amino acids: CATSREGSLNEKLFF. In DNA form, the CDR3 reads TGTGCCACCAGCAGAGAGGGCAGTCTGAATGAAAAACTGTTTTTT.

The V and J genes are TRBV2 and TRBJ1-5; tentatively, D is TRBD1 (6 bases). CDR1 and CDR2 (germline): SNHLY, FYNNEI. V lost 4 bases to trimming and J lost 5 bases, with 6 bases between them. The CDR3 runs 12 residues. The CDR3 sequence: CASSGQDQPQHF. The CDR3 nucleotides read TGTGCCAGCAGTGGACAGGATCAGCCCCAGCATTTT.

This chain connects TRBV6-6 to TRBJ1-2; possibly TRBD1 for D (6 bases). V lost 6 bases and J 4 bases, leaving 18 bases between the germline ends. Germline CDR1 MNHNY, CDR2 SVGAGI (reference sequence). This CDR3 contains 15 residues. The CDR3 DNA is TGTGCCAGCAGATCCCCGGGGGGGCGCGGCTATGGCTACACCTTC. Protein sequence: CASRSPGGRGYGYTF.

The chain couples TRBV7-9 to TRBJ2-3; a possible D gene is TRBD1 (5 bases). V lost 5 bases to trimming and J lost 2 bases, with 11 bases between them. Per the germline V gene, CDR1 is SEHNR and CDR2 is FQNEAQ (reference sequence). This CDR3 has 14 amino acids. The CDR3 nucleotides read TGTGCCAGCAGCCAACCACAGGCCACAGATACGCAGTATTTT. This codes for CASSQPQATDTQYF.

The genes are TRBV7-6 and TRBJ2-5; 7 positions match TRBD1. Germline CDR1 SGHVS, CDR2 FNYEAQ. V lost 1 base, J lost 1 base, and 6 bases stayed unmatched. The CDR3 runs 16 residues. The CDR3 coding sequence is TGTGCCAGCAGCTTAGGGACAGGTGGACTCCAAGAGACCCAGTACTTC. Translated: CASSLGTGGLQETQYF.

This chain connects TRBV19 to TRBJ2-7; D perhaps matches TRBD1 (6 bases). The ends were cut back, 5 bases at V and 6 bases at J, with 11 bases in the middle. This CDR3 has 12 residues. Germline V gene data show CDR1 as LNHDA and CDR2 as SQIVND (reference sequence). The CDR3 sequence is CASSGTRAEQYF. The CDR3 DNA follows: TGTGCCAGTAGTGGGACAAGGGCCGAGCAGTACTTC.

The rearrangement joins TRBV5-6 to TRBJ1-2, with TRBD1 as a possible D gene (6 bases). Trimming cost V 5 bases and J 9 bases, with 20 bases left between them. Germline V gene sequence: CDR1 SGHDT, CDR2 YYEEEE. The CDR3 has 14 residues. The CDR3 spells CASRKDSIPSRYTF. As DNA, the CDR3 is TGTGCCAGCAGAAAGGACAGCATACCAAGTCGCTACACCTTC.

The genes are TRBV6-4 and TRBJ2-7, with TRBD2 matching over 9 bases. The CDR3 has 18 amino acids. J gave up 4 bases and V 6 bases, and 19 bases lay outside the gene matches. CDR1 and CDR2 (germline): MRHNA, SNTAGT. The CDR3 nucleotides are TGTGCCAGCAGCCAACCCTCTCGTTTAGCGGGGGTAAGATACGAGCAGTACTTC. Protein product: CASSQPSRLAGVRYEQYF.

This chain uses TRBV7-9 with TRBJ1-5; D gene ambiguous. This CDR3 contains 13 residues. The germline V gene has CDR1 SEHNR and CDR2 FQNEAQ (reference sequence). V was trimmed by 1 base and J by 5 bases, leaving 6 bases between them. For the CDR3, the DNA is TGTGCCAGCAGCTTAGGCTCGGATCAGCCCCAGCATTTT. Amino acids: CASSLGSDQPQHF.